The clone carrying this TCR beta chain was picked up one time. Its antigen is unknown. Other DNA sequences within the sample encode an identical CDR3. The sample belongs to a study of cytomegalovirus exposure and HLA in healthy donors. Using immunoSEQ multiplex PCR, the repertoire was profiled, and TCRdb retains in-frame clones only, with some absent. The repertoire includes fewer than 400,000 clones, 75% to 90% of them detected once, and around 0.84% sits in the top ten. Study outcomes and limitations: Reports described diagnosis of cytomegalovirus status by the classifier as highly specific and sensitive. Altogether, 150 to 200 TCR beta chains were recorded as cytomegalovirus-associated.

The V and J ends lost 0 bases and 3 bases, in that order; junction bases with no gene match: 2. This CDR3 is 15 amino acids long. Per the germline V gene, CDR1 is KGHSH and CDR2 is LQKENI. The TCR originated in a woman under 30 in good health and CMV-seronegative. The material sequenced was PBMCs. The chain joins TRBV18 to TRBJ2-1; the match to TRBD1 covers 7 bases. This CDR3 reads CASSPPGQVYNEQFF. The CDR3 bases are TGTGCCAGCTCACCACCCGGACAGGTCTACAATGAGCAGTTCTTC.